This TCR beta chain is from a study of T cells in Graves' hyperthyroidism and ophthalmopathy. This clonotype was observed at least ten times. V dropped 3 bases and J dropped 2 bases, with 16 bases sitting between them. From germline, CDR1 is LNHNV and CDR2 YYDKDF (reference sequence). The length of the CDR3 is 16 residues. RNA transcripts provided the source from which TCR beta CDR3 regions were amplified. Initially, a first-round RT-PCR of the TCR CDR3 employed the HTBI primer set. One entry per CDR3 protein results from TCRdb running MiXCR on the multiplex PCR reads. The sample lists about 500,000 distinct CDR3 sequences; 15% to 20% were seen once.

The source material was blood. The source of this sequence is a woman in her 30s with Graves' ophthalmopathy. This chain connects TRBV15 to TRBJ2-5; TRBD2 might be the D (6 bases). The CDR3 DNA follows: TGTGCCACCAGCAGGGGTGGTGTCGGGAGACAAGAGACCCAGTACTTC. This codes for CATSRGGVGRQETQYF. The full variable domain, completed using reference TRBV15 and TRBJ2-5, is DAMVIQNPRYQVTQFGKPVTLSCSQTLNHNVMYWYQQKSSQAPKLLFHYYDKDFNNEADTPDNFQSRRPNTSFCFLDIRSPGLGDTAMYLCATSRGGVGRQETQYFGPGTRLLVL.